The 3 T cell receptor beta chains given below trace back to one sample, sequenced in a study of blood T cell repertoires in COVID-19 (dated by TCRdb to 2020 to 2021). Libraries were made using the immunoSEQ multiplex PCR assay. Sourced from immuneACCESS, this table was stored by TCRdb with only in-frame sequences that have V and J called. A share of the clones is absent; for the studies checked, an unresolved V gene accounts for under half, and the remainder has no known explanation. The sample contains some 260,000 clones, 65% to 85% of them found a single time. Of the sample, roughly 4% falls within the top ten clones. Sequencing was performed on peripheral blood. Receptors originate from a woman aged 40-49 years with active or convalescent COVID-19.

The chain carries TRBV19 and TRBJ2-2; 7 nucleotides line up with TRBD2. The germline V gene has CDR1 LNHDA and CDR2 SQIVND (reference sequence). Trimming took 5 bases from V and 6 from J; bases not matched to a gene: 6. This CDR3 has 14 amino acids. CDR3 in DNA: TGTGCCAGTAGTGCCCGGGGGGTCGCCGGGGAGCTGTTTTTT. Protein sequence: CASSARGVAGELFF.

This clone came up a few times. This sequence joins TRBV5-4 and TRBJ1-2; 7 nucleotides line up with TRBD1. The CDR3 has 17 residues. Germline trimming cut 4 bases from V and 4 bases from J; bases unmatched to any gene: 16. Germline V gives CDR1 SGHNT, CDR2 YYREEE (reference sequence). The CDR3 coding sequence is TGTGCCAGCAGCCGACCTGGACAGGACCACGGGAGCTATGGCTACACCTTC. This codes for CASSRPGQDHGSYGYTF.

The chain is built from TRBV28 and TRBJ1-2, with 7 bases lining up with TRBD1. Germline trimming cut 2 bases from V and 8 bases from J; bases unmatched to any gene: 8. CDR1 and CDR2 (germline): MDHEN, SYDVKM. This CDR3 has 14 residues. CDR3 region: CASSLPQTGWGYTF. The CDR3 DNA reads as TGTGCCAGCAGTTTACCACAGACAGGGTGGGGCTACACCTTC.